The source of this TCR beta chain is a study of metastatic and nonmetastatic thyroid tumors. Overall study context: Repertoire comparison spanned blood and tumor or nodule tissue of malignant and benign thyroid patients. Study-level findings and limits: Compared with benign nodules, malignant thyroid tumors were reported to have significantly higher TCR beta diversity in both blood and tumor.

The germline V and J ends were trimmed by 3 bases and 5 bases, with 12 bases remaining between them. Germline V CDR1 and CDR2: MGHDK, SYGVNS. CDR3 length equals 14 residues. In the original workflow: The distant-metastasis classifier for papillary thyroid cancer was built from CDR3 differences across clinicopathological groups. TCRdb reassembled clones from the PCR reads with MiXCR. It is TCRdb's table, rather than the study itself, that gives the V and J calls and clone size. This table has fewer than 25,000 clones, roughly 15% appearing once. The table lists this clone with many counts. The antigen is not known. Patients were all untreated before their thyroid surgery.

The sample comprised blood. This chain links TRBV25-1 with TRBJ2-3; D call uncertain. The source is a female donor with papillary thyroid cancer or a benign thyroid nodule (not recorded which). Some clones in this sample may be carry-over from other donors' samples. CDR3 residues: CASSEPSTLDTQYF. Here the CDR3 DNA reads TGTGCCAGCAGTGAGCCGTCGACTTTAGATACGCAGTATTTT.